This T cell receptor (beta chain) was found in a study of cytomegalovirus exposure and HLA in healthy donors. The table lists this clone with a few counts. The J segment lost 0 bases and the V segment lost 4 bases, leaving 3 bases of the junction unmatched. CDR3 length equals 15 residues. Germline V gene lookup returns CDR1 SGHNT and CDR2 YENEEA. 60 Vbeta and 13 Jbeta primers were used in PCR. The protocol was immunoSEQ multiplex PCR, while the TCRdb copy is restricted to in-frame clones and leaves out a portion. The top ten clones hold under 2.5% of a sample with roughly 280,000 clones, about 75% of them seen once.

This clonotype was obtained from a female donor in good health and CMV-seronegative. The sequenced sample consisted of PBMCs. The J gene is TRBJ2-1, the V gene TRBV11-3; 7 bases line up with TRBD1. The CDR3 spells CASSSGQSSYNEQFF. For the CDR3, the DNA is TGTGCCAGCAGCTCGGGACAGAGCTCCTACAATGAGCAGTTCTTC.